This is a list of T cell receptor beta chains from one sample in a study of cytomegalovirus exposure and HLA in healthy donors. TCRdb keeps only in-frame clones here, not all; method: immunoSEQ multiplex PCR. The data hold under 150,000 clones, with roughly 80% observed a single time. The sequencing input was PBMCs. The receptors were gathered from a woman aged 45-65 years in good health and CMV-seropositive. CDR3s include the opening cysteine and the closing phenylalanine or tryptophan. A D gene is named only where the DNA matches it firmly. Where a row states a size, it is once, few, many or the class of an expanded clone; other rows omit it.

clone size	J gene	V gene	D gene	CDR3 protein	CDR3 DNA
.	TRBJ1-5	TRBV19	TRBD1	CASSRQGALLSANQPQHF	TGTGCCAGTAGCAGACAGGGGGCCTTACTTTCTGCCAATCAGCCCCAGCATTTT
.	TRBJ1-1	TRBV6-5	.	CASSSGPRLAFF	TGTGCCAGCAGTTCTGGTCCCAGGTTAGCTTTCTTT
.	TRBJ2-7	TRBV7-7	TRBD2	CASSPGLADLYEQYF	TGTGCTAGCAGCCCAGGACTAGCAGACCTCTACGAGCAGTACTTC
.	TRBJ2-1	TRBV7-9	TRBD1	CASSLQGAKTNEQFF	TGTGCCAGCAGCCTACAGGGGGCGAAGACCAATGAGCAGTTCTTC
.	TRBJ2-7	TRBV7-9	TRBD1	CASSEDRDGYEQYF	TGTGCCAGCAGCGAGGACAGGGATGGCTACGAGCAGTACTTC
.	TRBJ1-2	TRBV6-1	TRBD1	CASNYDRGAHGYTF	TGTGCCAGCAATTACGACAGGGGGGCCCATGGCTACACCTTC
.	TRBJ1-1	TRBV6-5	.	CASISRSVMNTEAFF	TGTGCCAGCATCAGTAGGAGTGTCATGAACACTGAAGCTTTCTTT
.	TRBJ2-7	TRBV21-1	.	CASQGIVQYF	TGTGCCAGCCAGGGGATCGTGCAGTACTTC
.	TRBJ1-1	TRBV29-1	TRBD1	CSAGQVRTEAFF	TGCAGCGCAGGACAGGTTCGCACTGAAGCTTTCTTT
.	TRBJ1-2	TRBV30	.	CAWSVNSKYGYTF	TGTGCCTGGAGTGTAAACAGTAAATATGGCTACACCTTC
.	TRBJ2-7	TRBV27	.	CASSLSTGAYEQYF	TGTGCCAGCAGTTTATCGACAGGAGCCTACGAGCAGTACTTC
.	TRBJ1-1	TRBV11-3	.	CASGFSVNTEAFF	TGTGCCAGCGGCTTTAGCGTGAACACTGAAGCTTTCTTT
.	TRBJ2-5	TRBV7-9	.	CASSLVGYQETQYF	TGTGCCAGCAGCTTGGTCGGGTACCAAGAGACCCAGTACTTC
few	TRBJ1-1	TRBV7-7	.	CASSFGANTEAFF	TGTGCTAGCAGCTTTGGGGCGAACACTGAAGCTTTCTTT
few	TRBJ1-1	TRBV5-1	TRBD1	CASSKGQGIDTEAFF	TGCGCCAGCAGCAAGGGACAGGGTATCGACACTGAAGCTTTCTTT
once	TRBJ2-3	TRBV13	TRBD2	CASSPQRGGLGTQYF	TGTGCCAGCAGCCCCCAGCGGGGGGGACTCGGTACGCAGTATTTT
few	TRBJ2-3	TRBV27	.	CASSLGAVGPDTQYF	TGTGCCAGCAGTTTAGGAGCAGTGGGGCCAGATACGCAGTATTTT
.	TRBJ2-4	TRBV12-5	TRBD2	CASTYSGGLNIQYF	TGTGCTAGTACCTACAGCGGGGGGCTAAACATTCAGTACTTC
.	TRBJ1-2	TRBV7-2	TRBD1	CASSPRTGYGYTF	TGTGCCAGCAGCCCACGGACAGGCTATGGCTACACCTTC
.	TRBJ1-4	TRBV4-1	TRBD1	CASSRGQGPTNEKLFF	TGCGCCAGCAGCCGCGGACAGGGGCCAACTAATGAAAAACTGTTTTTT
.	TRBJ2-7	TRBV7-8	TRBD1	CASSLMTGSDIYEQYF	TGTGCCAGCAGCTTGATGACAGGGTCGGACATCTACGAGCAGTACTTC
.	TRBJ2-3	TRBV28	.	CASSFGGDDGTDTQYF	TGTGCCAGCAGTTTTGGCGGGGATGATGGGACAGATACGCAGTATTTT
.	TRBJ2-3	TRBV30	.	CAWSLSGGGTQYF	TGTGCCTGGAGCCTCTCAGGGGGAGGAACGCAGTATTTT
.	TRBJ1-6	TRBV6-4	.	CASSEQASYNSPLHF	TGTGCCAGCAGTGAACAGGCCTCCTATAATTCACCCCTCCACTTT
.	TRBJ2-7	TRBV19	.	CASSIDPFPSGREQYF	TGTGCCAGTAGTATAGATCCTTTTCCTTCAGGGCGTGAGCAGTACTTC
.	TRBJ2-7	TRBV7-9	.	CASSLETGWGEAYEQYF	TGTGCCAGCAGCTTAGAAACTGGGTGGGGGGAGGCCTACGAGCAGTACTTC
.	TRBJ2-3	TRBV2	TRBD1	CASSYDRGADTQYF	TGTGCCAGCAGTTATGACAGGGGGGCGGATACGCAGTATTTT
.	TRBJ1-2	TRBV4-2	TRBD1	CASSQAPTGNYGYTF	TGTGCCAGCAGCCAAGCCCCGACAGGGAACTATGGCTACACCTTC
.	TRBJ1-1	TRBV28	.	CASSLGTQPRAFF	TGTGCCAGCAGTTTAGGGACACAGCCCCGGGCTTTCTTT
.	TRBJ1-2	TRBV5-1	.	CASSPTLTDSNYGYTF	TGCGCCAGCAGCCCGACACTTACGGATTCTAACTATGGCTACACCTTC
.	TRBJ1-1	TRBV5-1	TRBD1	CASSLVDRGANTEAFF	TGCGCCAGCAGCTTGGTGGACAGGGGGGCGAACACTGAAGCTTTCTTT
.	TRBJ1-2	TRBV7-2	TRBD1	CASSLDTGGSRGYTF	TGTGCCAGCAGCTTAGATACAGGGGGATCCCGTGGGTACACCTTC
.	TRBJ2-1	TRBV18	TRBD2	CASSPPGLAGGNNEQFF	TGTGCCAGCTCACCACCGGGACTAGCGGGGGGGAACAATGAGCAGTTCTTC
.	TRBJ1-2	TRBV5-1	.	CASSPLSGDGERGYTF	TGCGCCAGCAGCCCTCTTTCCGGGGATGGGGAACGTGGCTACACCTTC
.	TRBJ2-7	TRBV6-5	TRBD1	CASSLQGIYEQYF	TGTGCCAGCAGCTTACAGGGGATCTACGAGCAGTACTTC
few	TRBJ1-1	TRBV28	TRBD1	CASSLRQGVMNTEAFF	TGTGCCAGCAGTTTGCGCCAGGGGGTCATGAACACTGAAGCTTTCTTT
.	TRBJ2-2	TRBV7-2	.	CASSLFQGVTGELFF	TGTGCCAGCAGCTTATTTCAGGGCGTCACCGGGGAGCTGTTTTTT
.	TRBJ2-2	TRBV7-3	.	CASSRRSETGELFF	TGTGCCAGCAGCCGGAGGTCAGAGACCGGGGAGCTGTTTTTT
.	TRBJ1-2	TRBV14	.	CASSLVQGINGYTF	TGTGCCAGCAGCCTCGTGCAGGGGATAAATGGCTACACCTTC